The source of this T cell receptor beta chain is a study of chemoradiotherapy in HPV16-positive cancers (dated by TCRdb to the early 2020s). In the study overall: Using functional T-cell assays on cells from two HPV16-positive patients, the researchers defined candidate HPV-specific T-cell clones and common TCR motifs. The study asked whether T-cell immunity against the HPV oncoproteins E6 and E7 changes during chemoradiotherapy and whether it affects survival. The candidate HPV-specific TCRs and motifs were subsequently tracked in TCR repertoires obtained from roughly 90 patients with HPV-related cancers. Study-level results and caveats: Expansion of candidate HPV-specific clones and E7-related TCR motifs was observed in the tumor microenvironment during treatment, whereas no such expansion was observed for non-HPV-specific T cells. The functional definition of HPV-specific T cells was derived from only a couple of HPV16-positive patients, and the survival association was reported for HPV16-positive patients. In HPV16-positive patients, expansion of HPV-responsive T cells during chemoradiotherapy was associated with improved recurrence-free survival.

For this clone: No cognate antigen has been identified for it. One base away there is no much larger clone; base qualities are not given.

From cysteine to phenylalanine, the CDR3 is 12 amino acids long. Just the 36-base CDR3 DNA is kept, in frame starting at base 1. Between the V and J ends, shortened by 5 bases and 1 base respectively, the junction contains 5 bases. The germline V gene supplies CDR1 SGHTA and CDR2 FQGTGA. Receptors were amplified or captured by the immunoSEQ multiplex PCR assay. TCRdb provides this immuneACCESS table in a form limited to in-frame rearrangements. Some clones are lacking; in checked studies, under half of them reflect an unresolved V gene, and why the rest are absent is not known. A total of some 14,000 clones appear in this sample, roughly 73% of them only once. 1.3% of the sample is in the top ten clones. Repertoires were sampled multiple times during chemoradiotherapy, which allowed clonal expansion in the tumor microenvironment to be followed.

This sequence was found in a human donor with HPV-associated anogenital cancer. The specimen was taken from a patient who underwent chemoradiotherapy. The sequence links TRBV7-3 to TRBJ1-1, with no confidently assigned D gene. The encoded CDR3 is CASSQGNTEAFF. The DNA sequence is as follows: TGTGCCAGCAGCCAAGGGAACACTGAAGCTTTCTTT.